One and the same sample provided the 20 T cell receptor beta chains below, sequenced in a study of cytomegalovirus exposure and HLA in healthy donors. Vbeta (60) and Jbeta (13) primers were used in the PCR. Assay: immunoSEQ multiplex PCR; the TCRdb copy retains only in-frame clones and omits some. In the table there are about 140,000 clones, roughly 65% of which are singletons. Sequencing was done on a sample of PBMCs. These receptors were obtained from a woman in her twenties or thirties in good health and CMV-seronegative.

The chain recombines TRBV5-1 with TRBJ1-3, with 9 bases that match TRBD1. The CDR3 length is 17 residues. V shed 4 bases, J shed 0 bases, and the junction held 8 bases outside the gene matches. Germline assignment: CDR1 SGHRS and CDR2 YFSETQ. CDR3 nucleotides: TGCGCCAGCAGCCCCATGGGACAGGGTAGCTCTGGAAACACCATATATTTT. This translates into CASSPMGQGSSGNTIYF. Combining the CDR3 with reference TRBV5-1 and TRBJ1-3 gives the whole variable domain KAGVTQTPRYLIKTRGQQVTLSCSPISGHRSVSWYQQTPGQGLQFLFEYFSETQRNKGNFPGRFSGRQFSNSRSEMNVSTLELGDSALYLCASSPMGQGSSGNTIYFGEGSWLTVV.

The rearrangement uses TRBV11-2 and TRBJ1-5, with D tentatively TRBD1 (5 bases). CDR1 SGHAT and CDR2 FQNNGV come from the germline V gene. CDR3 length: 18 amino acids. Trimming left V 1 base short and J 7 bases short, with 23 bases between. The CDR3 nucleotides read TGTGCCAGCAGCTTAGTCGAACCAAGGGGCGGGGGAGAGCAGCCCCAGCATTTT. Translation: CASSLVEPRGGGEQPQHF.

This clone has a single count. The chain carries TRBV9 and TRBJ2-1; 11 positions match TRBD2. CDR3 length equals 16 residues. Looked up from germline, CDR1 is SGDLS and CDR2 is YYNGEE. J was trimmed by 1 base and V by 7 bases; bases with no gene match: 7. CDR3 sequence: CASGVSGGASYNEQFF. The CDR3 nucleotides read TGTGCCAGCGGGGTTAGCGGGGGGGCATCCTACAATGAGCAGTTCTTC.

The chain joins TRBV7-9 to TRBJ2-5, with no clear D. The J call may be faulty, since TRBJ2-7 better matches the DNA end. This CDR3 is built from 11 residues. CDR1 and CDR2 from the germline V gene are SEHNR and FQNEAQ (reference sequence). The CDR3 here is CASSLNYEQYF. The CDR3 coding sequence is TGTGCCAGCAGCTTAAACTACGAGCAGTACTTC.

V is TRBV2 and J is TRBJ2-7; 7 positions agree with TRBD2. CDR1 SNHLY and CDR2 FYNNEI come from the germline V gene. V dropped 7 bases and J dropped 12; count of bases not matched to a gene: 9. The CDR3 runs to 11 residues. CDR3 protein: CASNLAAPLYF. The CDR3 DNA reads TGTGCCAGCAATCTAGCGGCCCCTCTGTACTTC.

This chain connects TRBV11-3 to TRBJ2-1; 11 positions agree with TRBD2. With 5 bases clipped from V and 8 bases from J, the junction kept 11 bases outside the gene matches. Germline values: CDR1 SGHNT, CDR2 YENEEA. The length of the CDR3 is 16 residues. The CDR3 coding sequence is TGTGCCAGCAGCCTATTTAGCGGGAGGGCCAGGGATGAGCAGTTCTTC. Its protein is CASSLFSGRARDEQFF.

This rearrangement joins TRBV18 to TRBJ1-2; a weak D match, TRBD1 (5 bases). Germline V gene sequence: CDR1 KGHSH, CDR2 LQKENI. V was clipped by 2 bases and J by 3 bases, with 10 bases between them. The CDR3 length is 14 residues. CDR3 sequence reads: CASSPVRADYGYTF. CDR3 in DNA: TGTGCCAGCTCACCAGTCAGGGCAGACTATGGCTACACCTTC.

This rearrangement joins TRBV7-6 to TRBJ1-4; 8 bases match TRBD1. J was trimmed by 6 bases and V by 0 bases; bases with no gene match: 6. CDR3 length: 16 amino acids. CDR1 is SGHVS and CDR2 is FNYEAQ in the germline V gene. DNA of the CDR3: TGTGCCAGCAGCTTAGCGTTTGGCAGGGGGCATGAAAAACTGTTTTTT. Amino acid sequence: CASSLAFGRGHEKLFF.

V gene TRBV4-2 combines with J gene TRBJ1-4; D is unresolved. Germline loops: CDR1 LGHNA, CDR2 YNFKEQ. The CDR3 runs 13 residues. Trimming removed 6 bases at V and 4 bases at J, with 9 bases between. For the CDR3, the DNA is TGTGCCAGCAGGCCCGGTGATAATGAAAAACTGTTTTTT. Encoded protein: CASRPGDNEKLFF.

The chain recombines TRBV6-5 with TRBJ2-5; 11 nucleotides line up with TRBD2. CDR1 and CDR2 (germline): MNHEY, SVGAGI. The CDR3 runs to 15 residues. Trimming took 1 base from V and 5 from J; bases not matched to a gene: 3. The CDR3 spells CASSYLLAGEETQYF. The CDR3 DNA reads as TGTGCCAGCAGTTACTTACTAGCGGGAGAGGAGACCCAGTACTTC.

CDR3 sequence: CASSPDQTGIGTEAFF. The DNA of the CDR3 is TGTGCCAGCTCGCCAGACCAGACGGGGATAGGCACTGAAGCTTTCTTT. The chain is built from TRBV18 and TRBJ1-1; no reliable D call. CDR1 is KGHSH, CDR2 LQKENI, per germline. The length of the CDR3 is 16 residues. The V end was cut by 6 bases, the J end by 4 bases, with 21 bases between.

The rearrangement joins TRBV6-1 to TRBJ2-5; a possible D gene is TRBD1 (5 bases). Germline V CDR1 and CDR2: MNHNS, SASEGT. Trimming took off 1 base at V and 6 bases at J, with 15 bases between the two ends. This CDR3 is built from 15 residues. The CDR3 coding sequence is TGTGCCAGCAGTGAAGAAATTAGTGGGGCAAAGACCCAGTACTTC. Translated, it gives CASSEEISGAKTQYF.

This CDR3 is CAIRRQAASTEAFF. CDR3 nucleotide sequence: TGTGCCATCAGACGACAGGCGGCCAGCACTGAAGCTTTCTTT. V usage is TRBV10-3 and J usage is TRBJ1-1, with D maybe TRBD1 (6 bases). Germline values: CDR1 ENHRY, CDR2 SYGVKD. Trimming cost V 6 bases and J 4 bases, with 15 bases left between them. CDR3 size: 14 residues.

The chain joins TRBV7-8 to TRBJ2-7; 7 nucleotides match TRBD2. Germline V lookup: CDR1 SGHVS, CDR2 FQNEAQ. V lost 5 bases to trimming and J lost 0 bases; unmatched junction nucleotides: 7. The CDR3 contains 15 residues. In DNA form, the CDR3 reads TGTGCCAGCAGCCCCGGGCGGGGGAGCTCCTACGAGCAGTACTTC. Its translation is CASSPGRGSSYEQYF.

The chain is built from TRBV28 and TRBJ1-5; D remains ambiguous. The V end was cut by 8 bases, the J end by 6 bases, with 17 bases between. The V gene's germline CDR1 is MDHEN and CDR2 SYDVKM. CDR3 length: 14 residues. The CDR3 reads CASRNNHPSQPQHF. Here the CDR3 DNA reads TGTGCCAGCCGTAACAACCATCCAAGTCAGCCCCAGCATTTT.

The chain has TRBV6-6 and TRBJ1-1; D perhaps matches TRBD1 (6 bases). Germline V gene lookup returns CDR1 MNHNY and CDR2 SVGAGI (reference sequence). This CDR3 spans 13 amino acids. V lost 5 bases to trimming and J lost 2 bases, with 9 bases between them. The CDR3 here is CASSEGQNTEAFF. The CDR3 nucleotides read TGTGCCAGCAGTGAGGGACAAAACACTGAAGCTTTCTTT.

This clone was observed a handful of times. The V call is TRBV18, the J call TRBJ2-7, with 12 bases that match TRBD2. CDR1 KGHSH and CDR2 LQKENI come from the germline V gene. The ends lost 3 bases at V and 5 bases at J; junction bases unmatched: 2. This CDR3 contains 14 residues. CDR3 nucleotide sequence: TGTGCCAGCTCACCGAGACTAGCGGGAGACGAGCAGTACTTC. This gives the protein CASSPRLAGDEQYF.

The chain employs TRBV28 and TRBJ2-5, with 8 bases that match TRBD1. The CDR3 length is 15 residues. J was trimmed by 4 bases and V by 6 bases; bases with no gene match: 10. CDR1 and CDR2 (germline): MDHEN, SYDVKM. CDR3 amino acids: CASSLRQGAPETQYF. CDR3 nucleotides: TGTGCCAGCAGCCTAAGGCAGGGGGCGCCAGAGACCCAGTACTTC. The complete variable domain, with remaining parts taken from reference TRBV28 and TRBJ2-5, reads DVKVTQSSRYLVKRTGEKVFLECVQDMDHENMFWYRQDPGLGLRLIYFSYDVKMKEKGDIPEGYSVSREKKERFSLILESASTNQTSMYLCASSLRQGAPETQYFGPGTRLLVL.

The gene calls are TRBV5-6 and TRBJ2-5; D gene ambiguous. The CDR3 contains 13 residues. The V end lost 4 bases, the J end lost 5 bases, and 12 bases lay between the germline ends. CDR1 is SGHDT, CDR2 YYEEEE, per germline. The CDR3 is CASSRSGPETQYF. The CDR3 coding sequence is TGTGCCAGCAGCCGCTCAGGCCCGGAGACCCAGTACTTC.

The J gene is TRBJ2-5, the V gene TRBV7-6; possibly TRBD2 for D (6 bases). Germline V CDR1 and CDR2: SGHVS, FNYEAQ. Trimming shortened V by 2 bases and J by 1 base, and 8 bases separated the two germline ends. This CDR3 has 14 residues. This CDR3 is CASSLTGGQETQYF. In nucleotides, the CDR3 is TGTGCCAGCAGCTTAACCGGGGGCCAAGAGACCCAGTACTTC.